Below, 4 T cell receptor beta chains from the same sample are listed, as sequenced in a study of identical twins. TCRdb re-derived calls from the 5' RACE reads in MiXCR, one entry per CDR3 protein. The table lists approximately 590,000 distinct CDR3 sequences, roughly 9.9% of them singletons. These data were also reused for a study on yellow fever vaccine responses in identical twins.

Source material: PBMCs. These receptor sequences come from a woman between 18 and 30 years old in good health.

This clonotype was seen a few times. The chain recombines TRBV5-1 with TRBJ2-7, with 8 bases aligning to TRBD2. V shed 4 bases and J 3 bases; nucleotides not matched to a gene: 12. The CDR3 contains 16 residues. CDR1 and CDR2 from the germline V gene are SGHRS and YFSETQ. Here the CDR3 DNA reads TGCGCCAGCAGCCGGCCGGGAGGGGGAGTAAGCTACGAGCAGTACTTC. This gives the protein CASSRPGGGVSYEQYF.

This clonotype was detected only a few times. V usage is TRBV4-3 and J usage is TRBJ2-1; D possibly matches TRBD1 or TRBD2 (5 bases each). The germline V gene encodes CDR1 LGHNA and CDR2 YSLEER. The V end was cut by 0 bases, the J end by 6 bases, with 12 bases between. The length of the CDR3 is 15 residues. The DNA for the CDR3 is TGCGCCAGCAGCCAAGATAGGGACGCCTTCAATGAGCAGTTCTTC. Translation gives CASSQDRDAFNEQFF.

The sample holds many counts of this clonotype. The chain carries TRBV7-2 and TRBJ2-7; D call uncertain. V was cut by 4 bases and J by 5 bases, with 6 bases left in between. This CDR3 is built from 11 residues. Germline CDR1 reads SGHTA; CDR2 reads FQGNSA. In DNA, the CDR3 is TGTGCCAGCAGCTATACTGACGAGCAGTACTTC. Amino acid sequence: CASSYTDEQYF. The complete variable domain, with remaining parts taken from reference TRBV7-2 and TRBJ2-7, reads GAGVSQSPSNKVTEKGKDVELRCDPISGHTALYWYRQSLGQGLEFLIYFQGNSAPDKSGLPSDRFSAERTGGSVSTLTIQRTQQEDSAVYLCASSYTDEQYFGPGTRLTVT.

This clonotype was seen repeatedly, ten times or more. The chain employs TRBV5-1 and TRBJ2-1; D is perhaps TRBD2 (6 bases). The V gene's germline CDR1 is SGHRS and CDR2 YFSETQ. Trimming cost V 4 bases and J 7 bases, with 9 bases left between them. This CDR3 is built from 12 residues. CDR3 region: CASSRRENEQFF. In DNA, the CDR3 is TGCGCCAGCAGCCGGCGGGAAAATGAGCAGTTCTTC. Together with reference TRBV5-1 and TRBJ2-1, the CDR3 gives the full variable domain: KAGVTQTPRYLIKTRGQQVTLSCSPISGHRSVSWYQQTPGQGLQFLFEYFSETQRNKGNFPGRFSGRQFSNSRSEMNVSTLELGDSALYLCASSRRENEQFFGPGTRLTVL.